The sequence of this T cell receptor beta chain was determined in a study of blood T cell repertoires in COVID-19. The overall study: Whether acute or convalescent, the COVID-19 samples came from the United States, Italy and Spain. In each case, the material was cDNA or gDNA derived from T cells, B-cell-depleted T cells, or PBMCs.

The V gene's germline CDR1 is MNHNY and CDR2 SVGAGI (reference sequence). Trimming shortened V by 6 bases and J by 11 bases, and 17 bases separated the two germline ends. The length of the CDR3 is 13 residues. Original data processing: Reference gene primer amplification gave estimated nucleated cell counts. The data were produced by immunoSEQ multiplex PCR, yet TCRdb's version contains in-frame clones alone and is incomplete. V and J calls plus clone size are reproduced from that table; the DNA served to infer D and trimming. The repertoire includes around 130,000 clones, approximately 87% of them detected once, and more than 2% sits in the top ten.

The chain uses TRBV6-6 and TRBJ1-5, with D perhaps TRBD1 (6 bases). The source is a woman aged 45 to 65 with acute or convalescent COVID-19. Sequencing used peripheral blood. The CDR3 is CASRGAMGASQHF. The CDR3 nucleotides read TGTGCCAGCAGGGGGGCGATGGGCGCGTCCCAGCATTTT.